This entry lists 10 T cell receptor beta chains sequenced from one sample in a study of beta chain features in type 1 diabetes (dated 2018 in TCRdb). To prepare the library, the immunoSEQ multiplex PCR assay was applied. The entire isolated RNA was reverse transcribed using the High Capacity cDNA Reverse Transcription Kit, and thus expressed TCRB transcripts were sequenced. Held by TCRdb, this immuneACCESS table contains in-frame sequences only and omits some clones. Under half of the omission traces to an unresolved V gene where checked; the cause of the rest is unknown. The table for this sample lists about 290,000 clones; about 7.8% of them were counted only once. Under 1.3% of the sample goes to the ten largest clones. The sample consisted of central memory CD4+ T cells from blood. These receptors were collected from a young woman in good health.

This clone has just a few counts. In DNA form, the CDR3 reads TGCAGCGTTGTGGGAAGACAGGGGGCCTACAATGAGCAGTTCTTC. This sequence encodes CSVVGRQGAYNEQFF. This chain connects TRBV29-1 to TRBJ2-1, with 9 bases that match TRBD1. The CDR3 extends over 15 amino acids. The germline V gene encodes CDR1 SQVTM and CDR2 ANQGSEA. V trimming: 4 bases; J trimming: 2 bases; junction bases outside the gene matches: 6.

The table lists this clone with many counts. Here the CDR3 DNA reads TGTGCCAGCAGTTTTCGGACTAGCGGGAGGGCCCCCCGTTCCTACAATGAGCAGTTCTTC. It encodes CASSFRTSGRAPRSYNEQFF. The V gene is TRBV27, the J gene TRBJ2-1, with TRBD2 matching over 15 bases. The CDR3 is 20 amino acids. With 3 bases clipped from V and 1 base from J, the junction kept 10 bases outside the gene matches. The germline CDR1 and CDR2 sequences are MNHEY and SMNVEV (reference sequence).

In its sample, this clone was seen a few times. This chain uses TRBV28 with TRBJ1-2, with a possible D match to TRBD1 (5 bases). Germline V CDR1 and CDR2: MDHEN, SYDVKM. The germline V and J ends were trimmed by 7 bases and 4 bases, with 13 bases remaining between them. There are 13 residues in the CDR3. CDR3 in DNA: TGTGCCAGCACCGCGGGGGGACGCTATGGCTACACCTTC. Translation: CASTAGGRYGYTF.

About this clone: At one end, the junction sequence differs from germline, possibly due to a read error. This chain connects TRBV7-7 to TRBJ2-1; tentatively, D is TRBD1 (5 bases). In germline, CDR1 is SSHAT, CDR2 FNYEAQ (reference sequence). This CDR3 comprises 15 residues. The CDR3 DNA reads as TGTGCTAGCAGCTTAGTGCAGGGCTCCTACAATGAGCAGTTCTTC. This codes for CASSLVQGSYNEQFF.

This clone was recorded a few times. CDR3 region: CASSLSGMSQPQHF. CDR3 nucleotides: TGTGCCAGCAGCTTAAGCGGAATGAGTCAGCCCCAGCATTTT. The J gene is TRBJ1-5, the V gene TRBV7-9; D is unclear. V lost 2 bases and J 6 bases, leaving 11 bases between the germline ends. The CDR3 runs to 14 residues. Germline CDR1 and CDR2: SEHNR and FQNEAQ (reference sequence). Based on the CDR3 plus reference TRBV7-9 and TRBJ1-5, the full variable domain is DTGVSQNPRHKITKRGQNVTFRCDPISEHNRLYWYRQTLGQGPEFLTYFQNEAQLEKSRLLSDRFSAERPKGSFSTLEIQRTEQGDSAMYLCASSLSGMSQPQHFGDGTRLSIL.

This clone was recorded many times. The J gene is TRBJ2-5, the V gene TRBV5-4; no clear D. Looked up from germline, CDR1 is SGHNT and CDR2 is YYREEE (reference sequence). The CDR3 is 13 amino acids. Deletions cut 2 bases from V and 2 bases from J, with 7 bases between. The CDR3 DNA is TGTGCCAGCAGCTTAGACTGGCAAGAGACCCAGTACTTC. Translated: CASSLDWQETQYF.

This clone came up a few times. CDR3 sequence: CASSPRDLSYNEQFF. Written as DNA, the CDR3 is TGTGCCAGCAGCCCACGGGACTTGTCCTACAATGAGCAGTTCTTC. J is TRBJ2-1 and V is TRBV5-8; D might be TRBD2 (6 bases). CDR3 length: 15 residues. The germline V gene has CDR1 SGHTS and CDR2 YDEGEE. V was shortened by 4 bases and J by 1 base, with 12 bases between the two germline ends.

This clone was recorded a few times. The V and J genes are TRBV7-9 and TRBJ1-1; TRBD1 matches at 9 bases. The CDR3 loop spans 14 amino acids. Germline CDR1 and CDR2: SEHNR and FQNEAQ (reference sequence). V lost 3 bases and J lost 3; bases outside the gene matches: 2. In nucleotides, the CDR3 is TGTGCCAGCAGCTTTCGACAGGGGGACACTGAAGCTTTCTTT. Its translation is CASSFRQGDTEAFF. Full variable domain (remainder filled in from reference TRBV7-9 and TRBJ1-1): DTGVSQNPRHKITKRGQNVTFRCDPISEHNRLYWYRQTLGQGPEFLTYFQNEAQLEKSRLLSDRFSAERPKGSFSTLEIQRTEQGDSAMYLCASSFRQGDTEAFFGQGTRLTVV.

This clone was observed at least ten times. The J gene is TRBJ2-5, the V gene TRBV2, with 10 bases aligning to TRBD1. V lost 4 bases and J lost 2; bases outside the gene matches: 1. The V gene's germline CDR1 is SNHLY and CDR2 FYNNEI. This CDR3 contains 14 residues. The CDR3 DNA sequence: TGTGCCAGCAGTGGGGACAGGGGACAAGAGACCCAGTACTTC. Translating it yields CASSGDRGQETQYF. The full variable domain, its missing parts supplied by reference TRBV2 and TRBJ2-5, is EPEVTQTPSHQVTQMGQEVILRCVPISNHLYFYWYRQILGQKVEFLVSFYNNEISEKSEIFDDQFSVERPDGSNFTLKIRSTKLEDSAMYFCASSGDRGQETQYFGPGTRLLVL.

This clone has a handful of counts. The rearrangement links TRBV6-5 to TRBJ2-5; D perhaps matches TRBD2 (6 bases). The J call may be faulty, since TRBJ2-7 better matches the DNA end. CDR3 length: 14 residues. The germline V gene has CDR1 MNHEY and CDR2 SVGAGI. In DNA form, the CDR3 reads TGTGCCAGCAGGGATACGGGGGAAGCCTACGAGCAGTACTTC. Protein sequence: CASRDTGEAYEQYF.